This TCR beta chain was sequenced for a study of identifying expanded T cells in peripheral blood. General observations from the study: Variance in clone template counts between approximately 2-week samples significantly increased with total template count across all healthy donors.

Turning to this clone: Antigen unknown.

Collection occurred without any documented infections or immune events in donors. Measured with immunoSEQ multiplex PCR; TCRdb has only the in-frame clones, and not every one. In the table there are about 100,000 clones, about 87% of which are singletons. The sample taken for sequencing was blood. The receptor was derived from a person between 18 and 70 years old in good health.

The CDR3 nucleotides read TGCGCCAGCAGCTTACTACAGGGAGGCACTGAAGCTTTCTTT. Translated, it gives CASSLLQGGTEAFF. The chain uses TRBV5-1 and TRBJ1-1, with a possible D match to TRBD1 (6 bases). The germline CDR1 and CDR2 sequences are SGHRS and YFSETQ. The V and J ends lost 2 bases and 4 bases respectively, with 12 bases between them. CDR3 length equals 14 residues. Filled out from reference TRBV5-1 and TRBJ1-1, the complete variable domain reads KAGVTQTPRYLIKTRGQQVTLSCSPISGHRSVSWYQQTPGQGLQFLFEYFSETQRNKGNFPGRFSGRQFSNSRSEMNVSTLELGDSALYLCASSLLQGGTEAFFGQGTRLTVV.